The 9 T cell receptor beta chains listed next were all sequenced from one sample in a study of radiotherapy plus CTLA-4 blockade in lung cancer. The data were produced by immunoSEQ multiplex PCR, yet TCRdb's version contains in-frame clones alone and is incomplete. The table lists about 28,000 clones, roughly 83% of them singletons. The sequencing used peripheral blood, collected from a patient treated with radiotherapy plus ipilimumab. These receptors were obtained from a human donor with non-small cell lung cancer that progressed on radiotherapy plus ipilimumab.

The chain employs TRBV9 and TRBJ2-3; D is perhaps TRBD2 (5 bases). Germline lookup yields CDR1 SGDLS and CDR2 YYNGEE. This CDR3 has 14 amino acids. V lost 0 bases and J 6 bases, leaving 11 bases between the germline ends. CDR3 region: CASSVAPGEDTQYF. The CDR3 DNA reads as TGTGCCAGCAGCGTAGCCCCCGGGGAGGATACGCAGTATTTT.

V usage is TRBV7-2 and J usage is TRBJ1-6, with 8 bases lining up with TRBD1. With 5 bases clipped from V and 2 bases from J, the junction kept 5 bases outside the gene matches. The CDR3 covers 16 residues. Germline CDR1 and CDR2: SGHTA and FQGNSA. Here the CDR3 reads CASSPRTGPYNSPLHF. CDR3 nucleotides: TGTGCCAGCAGCCCGCGGACAGGGCCCTATAATTCACCCCTCCACTTT.

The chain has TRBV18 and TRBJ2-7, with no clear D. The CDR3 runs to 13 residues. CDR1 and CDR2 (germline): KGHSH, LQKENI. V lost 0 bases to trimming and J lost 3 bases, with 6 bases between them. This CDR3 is CASSPPSFYEQYF. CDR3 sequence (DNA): TGTGCCAGCTCACCACCGAGTTTCTACGAGCAGTACTTC.

CDR3 amino acids: CASSPHRDSPLHF. CDR3 nucleotides: TGTGCCAGCAGCCCCCACAGGGATTCACCCCTCCACTTT. The chain employs TRBV9 and TRBJ1-6; D might be TRBD1 (6 bases). The CDR3 extends over 13 amino acids. The germline V gene has CDR1 SGDLS and CDR2 YYNGEE. V was pared by 4 bases and J by 8 bases, with 10 bases between. The full variable domain, in which reference TRBV9 and TRBJ1-6 provide the parts outside the CDR3, is DSGVTQTPKHLITATGQRVTLRCSPRSGDLSVYWYQQSLDQGLQFLIQYYNGEERAKGNILERFSAQQFPDLHSELNLSSLELGDSALYFCASSPHRDSPLHFGNGTRLTVT.

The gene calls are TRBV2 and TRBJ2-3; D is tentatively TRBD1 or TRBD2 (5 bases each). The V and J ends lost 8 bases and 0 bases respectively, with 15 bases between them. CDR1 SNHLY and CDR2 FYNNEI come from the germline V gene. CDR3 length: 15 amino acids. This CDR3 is CASGPGRGSTDTQYF. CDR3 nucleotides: TGTGCCAGCGGGCCAGGGAGAGGGAGCACAGATACGCAGTATTTT.

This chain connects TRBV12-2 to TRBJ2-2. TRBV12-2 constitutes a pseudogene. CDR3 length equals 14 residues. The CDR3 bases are TGTGCAAGTCGCTTAGGGGCGGTTCCCGGGGAGCTGTTTTTT. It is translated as CASRLGAVPGELFF.

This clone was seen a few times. The CDR3, as DNA: TGTGCCAGCAGTGGGGACGTGAGCTACAATGAGCAGTTCTTC. Amino acid sequence: CASSGDVSYNEQFF. The gene calls are TRBV2 and TRBJ2-1; D possibly uses TRBD1 or TRBD2 (5 bases each). Trimming took 4 bases from V and 3 from J, leaving 10 bases between them. CDR3 length: 14 residues. Germline V gene lookup returns CDR1 SNHLY and CDR2 FYNNEI.

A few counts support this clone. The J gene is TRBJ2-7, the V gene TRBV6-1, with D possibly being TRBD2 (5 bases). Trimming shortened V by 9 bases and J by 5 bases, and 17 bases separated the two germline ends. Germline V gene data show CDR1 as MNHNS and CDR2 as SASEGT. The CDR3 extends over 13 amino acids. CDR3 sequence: CASTRTGGHEQYF. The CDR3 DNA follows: TGTGCCAGTACTAGGACGGGCGGGCACGAGCAGTACTTC.

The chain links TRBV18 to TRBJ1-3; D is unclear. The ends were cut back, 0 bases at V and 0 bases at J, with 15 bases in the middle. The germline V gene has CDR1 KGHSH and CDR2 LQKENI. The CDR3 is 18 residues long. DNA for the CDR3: TGTGCCAGCTCACCACCGGCAGGTACCGGCCACTCTGGAAACACCATATATTTT. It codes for CASSPPAGTGHSGNTIYF.